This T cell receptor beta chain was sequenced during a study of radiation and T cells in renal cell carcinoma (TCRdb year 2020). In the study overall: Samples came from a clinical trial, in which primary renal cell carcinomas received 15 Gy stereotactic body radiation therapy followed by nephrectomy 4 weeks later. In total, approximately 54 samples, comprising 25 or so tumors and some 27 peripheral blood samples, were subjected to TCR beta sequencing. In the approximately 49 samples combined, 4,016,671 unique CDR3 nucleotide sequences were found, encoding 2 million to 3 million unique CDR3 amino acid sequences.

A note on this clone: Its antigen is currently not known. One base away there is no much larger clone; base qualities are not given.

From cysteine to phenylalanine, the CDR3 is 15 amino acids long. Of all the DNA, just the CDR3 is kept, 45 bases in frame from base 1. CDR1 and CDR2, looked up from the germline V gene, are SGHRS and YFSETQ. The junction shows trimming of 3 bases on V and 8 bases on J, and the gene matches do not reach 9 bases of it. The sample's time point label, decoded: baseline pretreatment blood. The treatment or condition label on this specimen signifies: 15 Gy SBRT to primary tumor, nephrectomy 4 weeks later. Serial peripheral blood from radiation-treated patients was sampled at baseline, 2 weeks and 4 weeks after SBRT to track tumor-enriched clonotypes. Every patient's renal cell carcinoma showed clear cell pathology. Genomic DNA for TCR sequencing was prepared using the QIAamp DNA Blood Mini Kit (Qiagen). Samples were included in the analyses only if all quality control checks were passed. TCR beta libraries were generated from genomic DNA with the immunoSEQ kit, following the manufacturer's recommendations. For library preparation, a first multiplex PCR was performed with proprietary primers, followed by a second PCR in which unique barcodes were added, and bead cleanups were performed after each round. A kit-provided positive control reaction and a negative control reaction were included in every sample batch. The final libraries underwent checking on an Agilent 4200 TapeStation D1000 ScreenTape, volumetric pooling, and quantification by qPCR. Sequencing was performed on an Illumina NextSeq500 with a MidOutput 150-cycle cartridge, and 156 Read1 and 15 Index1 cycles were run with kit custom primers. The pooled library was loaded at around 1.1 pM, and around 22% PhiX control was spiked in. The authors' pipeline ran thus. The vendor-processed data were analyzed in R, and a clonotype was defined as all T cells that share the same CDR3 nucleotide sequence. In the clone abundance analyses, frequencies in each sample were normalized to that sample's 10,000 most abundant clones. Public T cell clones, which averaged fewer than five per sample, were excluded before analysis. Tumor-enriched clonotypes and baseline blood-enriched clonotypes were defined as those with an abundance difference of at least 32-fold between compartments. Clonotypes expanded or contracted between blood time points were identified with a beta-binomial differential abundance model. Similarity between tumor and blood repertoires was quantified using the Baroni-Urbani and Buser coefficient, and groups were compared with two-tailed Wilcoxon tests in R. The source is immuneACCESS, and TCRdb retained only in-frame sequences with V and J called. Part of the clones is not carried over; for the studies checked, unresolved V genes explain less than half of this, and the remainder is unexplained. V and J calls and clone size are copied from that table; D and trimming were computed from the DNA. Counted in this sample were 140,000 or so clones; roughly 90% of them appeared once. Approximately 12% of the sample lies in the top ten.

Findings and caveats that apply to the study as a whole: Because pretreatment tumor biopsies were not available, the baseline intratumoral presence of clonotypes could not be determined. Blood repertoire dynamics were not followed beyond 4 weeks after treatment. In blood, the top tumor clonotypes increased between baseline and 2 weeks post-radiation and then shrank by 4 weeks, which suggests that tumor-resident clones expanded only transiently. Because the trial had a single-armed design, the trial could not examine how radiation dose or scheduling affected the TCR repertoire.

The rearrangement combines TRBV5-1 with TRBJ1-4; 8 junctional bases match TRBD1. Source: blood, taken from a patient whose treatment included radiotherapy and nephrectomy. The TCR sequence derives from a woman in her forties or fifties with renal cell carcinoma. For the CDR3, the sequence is CASSSSPGGREKLFF. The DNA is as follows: TGCGCCAGCAGCTCTAGTCCAGGGGGCCGGGAAAAACTGTTTTTT.